This entry describes one TCR beta chain. Its antigen is not known. This sample is part of a study of cytomegalovirus exposure and HLA in healthy donors. Germline assignment: CDR1 SEHNR and CDR2 FQNEAQ (reference sequence). V was pared by 1 base and J by 7 bases, with 7 bases between. The CDR3 extends over 12 amino acids. Study-level findings and limits: Analysis was performed later, and it showed HLA-associated TCR beta chains to be more clonally expanded than equally common others. Later analysis showed most CMV-associated TCR beta chains appearing HLA-restricted. Donors belonging to an Asian-associated ancestry cluster reportedly showed fewer N-insertions in productive TCRs than the roughly 670-donor mean, according to what a later analysis found. A later analysis by the authors found several of the most significant clusters apparently linked to common viral pathogens.

This PCR relied on a set of 60 Vbeta primers and 13 Jbeta primers. Assay: immunoSEQ multiplex PCR; the TCRdb copy retains only in-frame clones and omits some. Among 140,000 to 150,000 clones listed, about 80% were seen once. Sample: PBMCs. The receptor was derived from a woman younger than 30 in good health and CMV-seropositive. The chain links TRBV7-9 to TRBJ1-2; unclear D gene. The CDR3 nucleotides are TGTGCCAGCAGCTTAGAAACTCCTGGCTACACCTTC. Protein sequence: CASSLETPGYTF.